The rows below give T cell receptor beta chains drawn from one sample of a study of blood T cells in healthy people across ages. TCRdb reprocessed the 5' RACE reads via MiXCR and lists one record per CDR3 protein. The sample consists of about 1.4 million distinct CDR3 sequences, approximately 63% of them appearing once. The sample consisted of blood. All receptors come from a man aged 18-30 years in good health. CDR3s leave out the opening cysteine and the closing phenylalanine or tryptophan.

CDR3 length: 12
V gene: TRBV2
J gene: TRBJ2-7
CDR3 protein: ASSGQGAGYEQY

CDR3 length: 15
V gene: TRBV2
J gene: TRBJ2-3
CDR3 protein: ASSDPLAGPSTDTQY

CDR3 length: 12
V gene: TRBV12-3/TRBV12-4
J gene: TRBJ2-7
CDR3 protein: ASSFRQSSYEQY

CDR3 length: 15
V gene: TRBV6-2/TRBV6-3
J gene: TRBJ2-1
CDR3 protein: ASSYLYRWGSYNEQF

CDR3 length: 10
V gene: TRBV7-2
J gene: TRBJ2-7
CDR3 protein: ASAALAPEQY

CDR3 length: 11
V gene: TRBV4-2
J gene: TRBJ1-2
CDR3 protein: ASSQDLIDGYT

CDR3 length: 12
V gene: TRBV12-3/TRBV12-4
J gene: TRBJ1-2
CDR3 protein: ASSVDRENYGYT

CDR3 length: 12
V gene: TRBV20-1
J gene: TRBJ2-1
CDR3 protein: SARDGGPPNEQF

CDR3 length: 14
V gene: TRBV3-1
J gene: TRBJ2-5
CDR3 protein: ASSQDAEQLGETQY

CDR3 length: 8
V gene: TRBV3-1
J gene: TRBJ2-5
CDR3 protein: ASSHKTQY